The sequence of this T cell receptor (beta chain) was determined in a study of blood T cell repertoires in COVID-19. Study overall: Researchers got acute and convalescent COVID-19 samples from the United States, Italy and Spain.

As concerns this clone: This sample also contains other DNA sequences that code for the same CDR3.

Method: immunoSEQ multiplex PCR; TCRdb's copy keeps in-frame clones and lacks some. The table shows roughly 69,000 clones, with roughly 78% occurring only once. With V trimmed by 5 bases and J by 3 bases, 2 bases remained unmatched. CDR1 is SGHNT, CDR2 YENEEA, per germline. The CDR3 is 13 residues long. This sequence was found in a man aged 60 to 75 with COVID-19, enrolled during active disease. This chain joins TRBV11-3 and TRBJ2-7; 9 nucleotides line up with TRBD2. Sequencing was performed on peripheral blood. The CDR3 reads CASSLSGGYEQYF. The CDR3 region has the DNA TGTGCCAGCAGCCTTAGCGGGGGCTACGAGCAGTACTTC.